A selection of T cell receptor beta chains follows, all from one sample in a study of identical twins. TCRdb re-called the 5' RACE reads with MiXCR, one entry per CDR3 protein. The sample includes some 590,000 distinct CDR3 sequences, 9.5% to 10% of them seen just once. These data were also filed under a second study, of yellow fever vaccine responses in identical twins.

The sequenced sample was PBMCs. The receptors here all came from a woman aged 18-30 years in good health. Each CDR3 is given with its conserved first and last residue. D genes are given only for firm matches. Size is stated for part of the rows, as once, few or many counts, or as a class when the clone is expanded.

j_call cdr3_length d_call v_call clone_size cdr3_nt cdr3_aa
TRBJ2-3 13 NA TRBV9 NA TGTGCCAGCAGCGTAGTTAGCGGAGATACGCAGTATTTT CASSVVSGDTQYF
TRBJ2-3 14 NA TRBV5-1 many TGCGCCAGCAGCTTGGGTGACACGACAGATACGCAGTATTTT CASSLGDTTDTQYF
TRBJ2-7 13 NA TRBV11-2 NA TGTGCCAGCAGACTCGCCGGTTCTCACGAGCAGTACTTC CASRLAGSHEQYF
TRBJ1-5 14 NA TRBV5-6 few TGTGCCAGCAGTGAGCTACTGGGCAATCAGCCCCAGCATTTT CASSELLGNQPQHF
TRBJ2-5 16 TRBD1 TRBV7-2 many TGTGCCAGCAGCATCAGACAGGGGGGAAGCCAAGAGACCCAGTACTTC CASSIRQGGSQETQYF
TRBJ2-7 16 TRBD1 TRBV7-3 few TGTGCCAGCAGTATCTCGGGCGGACAGGGATTTTACGAGCAGTACTTC CASSISGGQGFYEQYF
TRBJ2-1 15 TRBD2 TRBV6-1 NA TGTGCCAGCAGTGCGATTGGACTAGCGATCAATGAGCAGTTCTTC CASSAIGLAINEQFF
TRBJ2-7 12 TRBD1 TRBV2 few TGTGCCAGCAGAGGCCCGGGACAGTCAAAGTACTTC CASRGPGQSKYF
TRBJ2-6 18 TRBD2 TRBV15 NA TGTGCCACCAGCAGAGCCGGGACTAGCGTCTCTGGGGCCAACGTCCTGACTTTC CATSRAGTSVSGANVLTF
TRBJ2-5 14 NA TRBV15 NA TGTGCCACCCGAGCGGTTCCGGACCAAGAGACCCAGTACTTC CATRAVPDQETQYF
TRBJ1-2 13 NA TRBV6-5 many TGTGCCAGCAGTTATGAGGGGACCTATGGCTACACCTTC CASSYEGTYGYTF
TRBJ2-1 11 NA TRBV29-1 few TGCAGCGTTGAAGGCGGGAATGAGCAGTTCTTC CSVEGGNEQFF
TRBJ2-3 16 TRBD1 TRBV7-8 once TGTGCCAGCAGCGCGGGACAGGGTAGTAACACAGATACGCAGTATTTT CASSAGQGSNTDTQYF
TRBJ1-2 13 NA TRBV21-1 NA TGTGCCAGCAGCAATCTGCATGTCTATGGCTACACCTTC CASSNLHVYGYTF
TRBJ2-3 15 NA TRBV7-2 few TGTGCCAGCAGCCGCCGACAGGGGAGGGCAGATACGCAGTATTTT CASSRRQGRADTQYF
TRBJ2-1 14 NA TRBV9 many TGTGCCAGCGGTGGTTCCGTCTCCTACAATGAGCAGTTCTTC CASGGSVSYNEQFF
TRBJ2-7 14 NA TRBV7-8 few TGTGCCAGCAGCTTAATATCGGACAGCTACGAGCAGTACTTC CASSLISDSYEQYF
TRBJ1-4 16 TRBD1 TRBV7-9 NA TGTGCCAGCAGCAACGAACAGGGGGCAACTAATGAAAAACTGTTTTTT CASSNEQGATNEKLFF
TRBJ2-7 17 NA TRBV6-5 NA TGTGCCAGCAGTTACTTTTCCCCAGGGCAGGGAGAATACGAGCAGTACTTC CASSYFSPGQGEYEQYF
TRBJ2-3 15 TRBD2 TRBV11-2 few TGTGCCAGCAGCTTTGAAGCGGGAGCTAAAGATACGCAGTATTTT CASSFEAGAKDTQYF
TRBJ2-3 13 NA TRBV5-1 many TGCGCCAGCAGCCCAGAGAACACAGATACGCAGTATTTT CASSPENTDTQYF
TRBJ2-1 14 TRBD2 TRBV2 NA TGTGCCAAGACCGGGACTAGGACCTACAATGAGCAGTTCTTC CAKTGTRTYNEQFF
TRBJ2-1 16 TRBD2 TRBV4-1 few TGCGCCAGCAGCCAAGTTGTAGCGGGCTCCTACAATGAGCAGTTCTTC CASSQVVAGSYNEQFF
TRBJ2-1 12 TRBD1 TRBV20-1 few TGCAGATCGGACAGGAGCTACAATGAGCAGTTCTTC CRSDRSYNEQFF
TRBJ2-3 19 TRBD2 TRBV5-1 few TGCGCCAGCACGCATAACCCGGGACTAGCGGGAGGGCCCTCAAATACGCAGTATTTT CASTHNPGLAGGPSNTQYF
TRBJ1-4 13 NA TRBV7-7 NA TGTGCTAGCAGCTCCCTAGTGGGTGAAAAACTGTTTTTT CASSSLVGEKLFF
TRBJ2-7 14 NA TRBV7-2 few TGTGCCAGCAGCTTATCGGATGGCGTCCACGAGCAGTACTTC CASSLSDGVHEQYF
TRBJ1-3 15 TRBD1 TRBV9 NA TGTGCCAGCAATGAGGGGACAGGAGTTGGAAACACCATATATTTT CASNEGTGVGNTIYF
TRBJ2-7 14 NA TRBV29-1 few TGCAGCGTTGTCCAGGAGGGCCCCTCCTACGAGCAGTACTTC CSVVQEGPSYEQYF
TRBJ1-1 16 NA TRBV5-6 many TGTGCCAGCAGCTGGCACCCCTCAGGGGATACCGCTGAAGCTTTCTTT CASSWHPSGDTAEAFF
TRBJ2-5 15 NA TRBV30 NA TGTGCCTGGAGTGCACCCTGGGGGTTAGGGGAGACCCAGTACTTC CAWSAPWGLGETQYF
TRBJ2-7 16 TRBD1 TRBV10-3 NA TGTGCCATCAGTGAGTCTCCGGACAGGGAGCCCTACGAGCAGTACTTC CAISESPDREPYEQYF
TRBJ2-7 11 NA TRBV7-2 many TGTGCCAGCAGCGCTTCCTACGAGCAGTACTTC CASSASYEQYF
TRBJ2-7 16 TRBD1 TRBV28 few TGTGCCAGCAGTCCCTGGGACAGTCACCTCTCCTACGAGCAGTACTTC CASSPWDSHLSYEQYF
TRBJ2-3 13 NA TRBV9 few TGTGCCAGCAGCGTTAGGGGAATGGATACGCAGTATTTT CASSVRGMDTQYF
TRBJ2-1 15 TRBD1 TRBV6-2/TRBV6-3 few TGTGCCAGCAGTTACCGTCCGGGACAGTACAATGAGCAGTTCTTC CASSYRPGQYNEQFF
TRBJ2-3 13 NA TRBV20-1 few TGCAGTGCCCCGACGGACGACACAGATACGCAGTATTTT CSAPTDDTDTQYF
TRBJ2-5 13 NA TRBV2 NA TGTGCCAGCAGTCCCGGACGTACGGAGACCCAGTACTTC CASSPGRTETQYF
TRBJ1-6 16 NA TRBV6-1 NA TGTGCCAGCAGTCGGACAGCGAGCTCCTATAATTCACCCCTCCACTTT CASSRTASSYNSPLHF
TRBJ2-3 16 NA TRBV12-3/TRBV12-4 NA TGTGCCAGCAGTTTAGAGCGTATTTATAGCACAGATACGCAGTATTTT CASSLERIYSTDTQYF
TRBJ2-7 13 NA TRBV6-2/TRBV6-3 few TGTGCCAGCAGTTACTTTTCCGGTTGGGAGCAGTACTTC CASSYFSGWEQYF
TRBJ2-7 13 NA TRBV7-6 NA TGTGCCAGCAGCTTAGAACAGGGTACCGAGCAGTACTTC CASSLEQGTEQYF
TRBJ2-1 17 TRBD1 TRBV3-1 few TGTGCCAGCAGCCAAGCCACCGGGACAGGTAGCTACAATGAGCAGTTCTTC CASSQATGTGSYNEQFF
TRBJ2-1 19 TRBD2 TRBV2 NA TGTGCCAGCAGTTTAGAGGACAGAGTAGCGGGGGGCTCCTACAATGAGCAGTTCTTC CASSLEDRVAGGSYNEQFF
TRBJ2-7 14 NA TRBV6-5 many TGTGCCAGCAGTTACTCGGACAGCTACTACGAGCAGTACTTC CASSYSDSYYEQYF
TRBJ2-1 18 TRBD1 TRBV25-1 few TGTGCCAGCAGTGAATTGGGCCCTTCCCGGGACAGGGGCGGTGAGCAGTTCTTC CASSELGPSRDRGGEQFF
TRBJ2-7 14 NA TRBV7-2 many TGTGCCAGCAGCCTTGGGGCGCGCTCCTACGAGCAGTACTTC CASSLGARSYEQYF
TRBJ1-2 14 NA TRBV5-5 many TGTGCCAGCAGCTTGGCCCGGGACAACCGGGGCTACACCTTC CASSLARDNRGYTF
TRBJ2-2 14 NA TRBV3-1 many TGTGCCAGCAGCCAAGAGGCCCGACCCGGGGAGCTGTTTTTT CASSQEARPGELFF